This TCR beta chain is from a study of Graves' ophthalmopathy and Graves' hyperthyroidism. This clonotype was recorded many times. Its antigen remains unidentified. Between the trimmed V and J ends, which lost 7 bases and 0 bases, there was a span of 10 bases. Germline values: CDR1 MNHGY, CDR2 SVAAGI. This CDR3 contains 14 residues. The sequenced template was RNA, covering the TCR beta CDR3 region. In the first round, RT-PCR was carried out with HTBI primers, and a multiplex PCR formed the second round. TCRdb called the multiplex PCR reads again in MiXCR, with one record for every CDR3 protein. Among 350,000 to 400,000 distinct CDR3 sequences listed, roughly 15% were seen once. Findings of the study overall: Most thyroid clonotypes with frequency above 0.001 were detected in blood too.

The sequence derives from a woman aged 18-29 years with stable Graves' hyperthyroidism. The source material was peripheral blood. The chain combines TRBV6-9 with TRBJ1-5; D call uncertain. The CDR3 reads CASTQVDSNQPQHF. The CDR3 nucleotides are TGTGCCAGCACCCAAGTAGATAGCAATCAGCCCCAGCATTTT.